The rows below give T cell receptor beta chains drawn from one sample of a study of T cells in Graves' hyperthyroidism and ophthalmopathy. TCRdb re-derived calls from the multiplex PCR reads in MiXCR, one entry per CDR3 protein. The sample has 300,000 or so distinct CDR3 sequences; 17% are singletons. Input material: blood. Receptors originate from a woman between 55 and 75 years old with Graves' ophthalmopathy. Both conserved end residues are part of each CDR3. Fields, in order: J gene, D gene, V gene, clone size, CDR3 protein, CDR3 DNA. D genes are given only for firm matches. Not all rows give a size; the values are once, few, many and, for expanded clones, a class.

TRBJ2-7 | NA | TRBV7-8 | NA | CASSSSPGTSNYEQYF | TGTGCCAGCAGCTCCTCCCCCGGGACAAGCAACTACGAGCAGTACTTC
TRBJ1-1 | NA | TRBV11-2 | many | CASSPSRGTVNTEAFF | TGTGCCAGCAGCCCCAGCCGGGGCACAGTGAACACTGAAGCTTTCTTT
TRBJ2-3 | TRBD2 | TRBV28 | NA | CTSSFPLAGWVTDTQYF | TGTACCAGCAGTTTCCCTCTAGCGGGGTGGGTCACAGATACGCAGTATTTT
TRBJ2-3 | NA | TRBV28 | many | CASSLWAADTQYF | TGTGCCAGCAGTTTATGGGCCGCCGATACGCAGTATTTT
TRBJ1-1 | NA | TRBV6-1 | many | CASSETGFTEAFF | TGTGCCAGCAGTGAAACTGGGTTCACTGAAGCTTTCTTT
TRBJ2-7 | NA | TRBV6-8 | few | CASSYPRTITYEQYF | TGTGCCAGCAGTTACCCCCGGACTATTACCTACGAGCAGTACTTC
TRBJ1-4 | NA | TRBV4-2 | NA | CASSLRTGGQNEKLFF | TGTGCCAGCAGCCTAAGAACTGGGGGGCAAAATGAAAAACTGTTTTTT
TRBJ2-7 | NA | TRBV25-1 | few | CASSRGGGRSYEQYF | TGTGCCAGCTCAAGAGGGGGCGGGAGGTCCTACGAGCAGTACTTC
TRBJ2-7 | TRBD2 | TRBV5-5 | many | CASSLSTLAGEVGQYF | TGTGCCAGCAGCTTGTCGACCCTAGCGGGAGAGGTAGGGCAGTACTTC
TRBJ2-5 | TRBD2 | TRBV6-2/TRBV6-3 | many | CASSYRTSVHQETQYF | TGTGCCAGCAGTTACCGGACTAGCGTACACCAAGAGACCCAGTACTTC
TRBJ2-3 | TRBD1 | TRBV6-5 | many | CASSYQTGELIDTQYF | TGTGCCAGCAGTTACCAGACAGGGGAACTCATAGATACGCAGTATTTT
TRBJ1-5 | NA | TRBV20-1 | many | CSARGRTAQHF | TGCAGTGCTAGAGGCCGTACGGCCCAGCATTTT
TRBJ1-1 | NA | TRBV12-3/TRBV12-4 | many | CASSPHRVGGTEAFF | TGTGCCAGCAGTCCCCACAGGGTAGGGGGCACTGAAGCTTTCTTT
TRBJ2-1 | TRBD2 | TRBV6-2/TRBV6-3 | many | CASRDGLAGSWGRNEQFF | TGTGCCAGCAGGGATGGGCTAGCGGGGTCCTGGGGGAGGAATGAGCAGTTCTTC
TRBJ2-7 | TRBD1 | TRBV29-1 | many | CSVGLDRGYSVQYF | TGCAGCGTGGGATTGGACAGGGGGTATTCGGTGCAGTACTTC
TRBJ1-5 | NA | TRBV27 | many | CASSFGSYQPQHF | TGTGCCAGCAGTTTTGGCAGTTATCAGCCCCAGCATTTT
TRBJ1-4 | NA | TRBV20-1 | NA | CSARDNEKLFF | TGCAGTGCTAGGGATAATGAAAAACTGTTTTTT
TRBJ1-1 | NA | TRBV10-3 | many | CAISPGVPNTEAFF | TGTGCCATCAGCCCCGGGGTGCCGAACACTGAAGCTTTCTTT
TRBJ2-7 | TRBD1 | TRBV18 | many | CASSPTTGTGTKKYF | TGTGCCAGCTCACCCACCACGGGGACAGGGACTAAGAAGTACTTC
TRBJ2-5 | TRBD1 | TRBV14 | NA | CASSQGQGIPTYF | TGTGCCAGCAGCCAAGGACAGGGGATCCCCACGTACTTC
TRBJ1-1 | TRBD1 | TRBV7-2 | many | CASSIGGVDEAFF | TGTGCCAGCAGTATAGGGGGCGTCGATGAAGCTTTCTTT
TRBJ2-3 | TRBD1 | TRBV5-8 | many | CASSPDRANTDTQYF | TGTGCCAGCAGCCCGGACAGGGCCAACACAGATACGCAGTATTTT
TRBJ2-7 | NA | TRBV3-1 | NA | CASSLFNGGPQYF | TGTGCCAGCAGCCTCTTTAACGGGGGACCGCAGTACTTC
TRBJ1-5 | NA | TRBV10-3 | few | CAIKEGVGQPQHF | TGTGCCATCAAGGAAGGGGTGGGTCAGCCCCAGCATTTT
TRBJ1-5 | NA | TRBV20-1 | once | CSARGAGNGQPQHF | TGCAGTGCTAGGGGGGCAGGGAACGGTCAGCCCCAGCATTTT
TRBJ2-5 | NA | TRBV4-2 | NA | CASSQDLGRGGQETQYF | TGTGCCAGCAGCCAAGATTTGGGCAGGGGAGGGCAAGAGACCCAGTACTTC
TRBJ2-6 | TRBD1 | TRBV7-9 | few | CASSLKRDSHLGANVLTF | TGTGCCAGCAGCTTAAAAAGGGACAGCCACCTTGGGGCCAACGTCCTGACTTTC
TRBJ2-2 | TRBD2 | TRBV28 | many | CASSWAGDGELFF | TGTGCCAGCAGTTGGGCGGGAGATGGGGAGCTGTTTTTT
TRBJ2-1 | NA | TRBV24-1 | NA | CATSDTQGSYNEQFF | TGTGCCACCAGTGACACCCAGGGTTCCTACAATGAGCAGTTCTTC